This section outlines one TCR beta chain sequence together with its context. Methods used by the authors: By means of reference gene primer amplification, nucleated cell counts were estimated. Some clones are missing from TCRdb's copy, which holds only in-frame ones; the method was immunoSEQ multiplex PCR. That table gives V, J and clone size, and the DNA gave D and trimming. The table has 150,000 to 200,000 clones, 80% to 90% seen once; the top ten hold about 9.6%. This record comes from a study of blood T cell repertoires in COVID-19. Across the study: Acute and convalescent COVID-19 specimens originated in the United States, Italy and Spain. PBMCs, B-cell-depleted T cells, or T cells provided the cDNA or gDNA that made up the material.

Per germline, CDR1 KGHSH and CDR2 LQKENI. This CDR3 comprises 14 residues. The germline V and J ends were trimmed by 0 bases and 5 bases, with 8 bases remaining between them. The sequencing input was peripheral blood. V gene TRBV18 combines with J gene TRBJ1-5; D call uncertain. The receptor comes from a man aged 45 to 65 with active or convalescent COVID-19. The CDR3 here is CASSPPSEDQPQHF. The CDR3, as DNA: TGTGCCAGCTCACCACCGTCAGAAGATCAGCCCCAGCATTTT. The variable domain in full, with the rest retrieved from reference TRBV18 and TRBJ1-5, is NAGVMQNPRHLVRRRGQEARLRCSPMKGHSHVYWYRQLPEEGLKFMVYLQKENIIDESGMPKERFSAEFPKEGPSILRIQQVVRGDSAAYFCASSPPSEDQPQHFGDGTRLSIL.